This TCR beta chain was documented in a study of T cell changes during pregnancy in multiple sclerosis. The germline CDR1 and CDR2 sequences are MNHNS and SASEGT. The CDR3 extends over 13 amino acids. Trimming cost V 2 bases and J 8 bases, with 12 bases left between them. Generated by immunoSEQ multiplex PCR, the TCRdb table keeps only in-frame clones and is missing some. Found here are about 79,000 clones, over 85% of them singletons; the top ten hold around 0.75%. The chain employs TRBV6-1 and TRBJ1-2; no clear D gene. Sample: peripheral blood, taken in the second trimester of pregnancy. The TCR was taken from a female donor in good health, enrolled as a control in a pregnancy study. The CDR3 nucleotides are TGTGCCAGCAGTGAATTAGCCTCGTGGGGCTACACCTTC. It encodes CASSELASWGYTF.